What follows are 2 T cell receptor beta chains derived from one specimen sequenced in a study of post-analysis software for immune sequencing data. Study-wide results and caveats: When patients were compared with controls, 5 or 6 TRBV segments were more frequent, TRBV5-6, TRBV5-1 and TRBV20-1 among them.

Their target antigens are unknown. Unique molecular identifiers featured in each of the TCR beta cDNA libraries. TCRdb recomputed calls from the PCR reads with MiXCR, one row per CDR3 protein. The sample lists hundreds of thousands of distinct CDR3 sequences, 25% to 30% seen once, with more than 0.55% in the top ten. The sample consisted of blood. These receptors all come from a girl aged 10 to 17 with multiple sclerosis.

With respect to this clonotype: One end of the junction fails to match germline, which may point to a read error. The chain combines TRBV7-2 with TRBJ1-6; D call uncertain. This CDR3 has 14 residues. From germline, CDR1 is SGHTA and CDR2 FQGNSA. Here the CDR3 DNA reads TGTGCCAGCGGCTTAGCGGGAGCTCCCTCGCCCCTCCACTTT. Translated, it gives CASGLAGAPSPLHF.

The chain carries TRBV28 and TRBJ2-1, with TRBD2 identical over 8 bases. CDR1 is MDHEN and CDR2 is SYDVKM in the germline V gene. This CDR3 is 14 amino acids long. V trimming: 5 bases; J trimming: 10 bases; junction bases outside the gene matches: 10. The CDR3 sequence: CASSLAGHGLEQFF. CDR3 nucleotide sequence: TGTGCCAGCAGTCTAGCGGGCCACGGGTTGGAGCAGTTCTTC.